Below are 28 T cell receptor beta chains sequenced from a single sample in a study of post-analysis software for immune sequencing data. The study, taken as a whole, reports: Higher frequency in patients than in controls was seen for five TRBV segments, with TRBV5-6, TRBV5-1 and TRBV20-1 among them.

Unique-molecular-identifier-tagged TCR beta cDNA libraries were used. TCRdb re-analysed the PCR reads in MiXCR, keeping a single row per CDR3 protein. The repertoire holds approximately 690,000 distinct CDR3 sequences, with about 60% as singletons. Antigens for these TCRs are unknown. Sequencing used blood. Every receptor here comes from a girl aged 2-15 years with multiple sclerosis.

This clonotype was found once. CDR3 sequence: CSAPTTGPRNHRTQYF. The CDR3 coding sequence is TGCAGTGCCCCTACCACGGGTCCCAGGAACCATAGGACCCAGTACTTC. The chain is built from TRBV20-1 and TRBJ2-5; no clear D gene. CDR1 and CDR2 (germline): DFQATT, SNEGSKA (reference sequence). Trimming left V 6 bases short and J 7 bases short, with 27 bases between. The CDR3 loop spans 16 amino acids.

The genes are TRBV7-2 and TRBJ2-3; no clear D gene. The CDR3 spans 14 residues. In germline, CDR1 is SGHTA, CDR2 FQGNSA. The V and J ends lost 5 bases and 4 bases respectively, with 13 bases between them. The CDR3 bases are TGTGCCAGCAGCCCCATTCGTAATTCAGATACGCAGTATTTT. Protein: CASSPIRNSDTQYF.

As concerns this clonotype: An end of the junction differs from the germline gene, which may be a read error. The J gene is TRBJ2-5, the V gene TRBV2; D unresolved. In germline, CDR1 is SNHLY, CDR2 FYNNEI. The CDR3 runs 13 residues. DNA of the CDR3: TGCGCCAGTCTCCAGCATCTCCAAGAGACCCAGTACTTC. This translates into CASLQHLQETQYF.

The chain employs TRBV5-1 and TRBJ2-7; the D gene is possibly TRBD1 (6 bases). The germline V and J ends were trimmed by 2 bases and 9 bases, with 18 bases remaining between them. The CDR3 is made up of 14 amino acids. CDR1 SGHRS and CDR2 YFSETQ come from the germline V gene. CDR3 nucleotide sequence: TGCGCCAGCAGCTTCGCCCCGGACAGCGGCGGGCAGTACTTC. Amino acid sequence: CASSFAPDSGGQYF.

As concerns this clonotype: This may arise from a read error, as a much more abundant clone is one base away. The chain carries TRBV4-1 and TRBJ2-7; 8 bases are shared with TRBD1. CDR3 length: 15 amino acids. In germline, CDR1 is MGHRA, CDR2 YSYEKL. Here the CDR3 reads CASSLLRDRIYERYF. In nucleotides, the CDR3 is TGCGCCAGCAGCCTACTTCGGGACAGGATCTACGAGCGGTACTTC.

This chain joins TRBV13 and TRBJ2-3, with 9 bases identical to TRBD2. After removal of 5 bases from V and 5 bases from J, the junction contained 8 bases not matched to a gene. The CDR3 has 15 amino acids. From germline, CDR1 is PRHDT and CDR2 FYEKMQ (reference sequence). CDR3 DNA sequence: TGTGCCAGCAGCCGTGGGCTAGCGGGAAGAGATACGCAGTATTTT. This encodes CASSRGLAGRDTQYF.

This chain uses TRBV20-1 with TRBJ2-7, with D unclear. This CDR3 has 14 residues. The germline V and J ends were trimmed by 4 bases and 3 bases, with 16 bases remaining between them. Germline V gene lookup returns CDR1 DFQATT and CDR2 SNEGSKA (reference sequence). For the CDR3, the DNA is TGCAGTGCTACTCGGCTAGACGTCCTCTACGAGCAGTACTTC. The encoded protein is CSATRLDVLYEQYF.

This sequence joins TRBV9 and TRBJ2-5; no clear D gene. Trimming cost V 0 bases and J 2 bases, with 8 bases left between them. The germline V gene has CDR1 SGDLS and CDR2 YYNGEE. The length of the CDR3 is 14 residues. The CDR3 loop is CASSVGSVQETQYF. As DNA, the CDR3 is TGTGCCAGCAGCGTAGGGTCTGTTCAAGAGACCCAGTACTTC.

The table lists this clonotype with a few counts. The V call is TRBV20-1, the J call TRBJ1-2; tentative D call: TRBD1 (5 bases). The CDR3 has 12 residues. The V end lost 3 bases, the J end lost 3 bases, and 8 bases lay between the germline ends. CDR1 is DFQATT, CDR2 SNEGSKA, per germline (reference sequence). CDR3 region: CSARAGYYGYTF. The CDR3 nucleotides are TGCAGTGCTAGGGCAGGGTACTATGGCTACACCTTC.

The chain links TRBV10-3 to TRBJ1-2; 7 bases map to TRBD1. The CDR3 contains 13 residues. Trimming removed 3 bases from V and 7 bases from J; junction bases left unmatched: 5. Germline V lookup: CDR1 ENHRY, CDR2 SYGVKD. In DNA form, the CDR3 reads TGTGCCATCAGTGAAACAGGGGATCCTGGCTACACCTTC. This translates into CAISETGDPGYTF.

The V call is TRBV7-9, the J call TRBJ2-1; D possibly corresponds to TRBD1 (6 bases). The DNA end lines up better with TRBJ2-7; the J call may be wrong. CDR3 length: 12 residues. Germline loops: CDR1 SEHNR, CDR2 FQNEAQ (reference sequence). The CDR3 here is CASIGQYNEQYF. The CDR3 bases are TGTGCCAGCATAGGACAGTACAATGAGCAGTACTTC.

The CDR3 loop reads CASSPQGGGGYTF. The CDR3 DNA follows: TGTGCCAGCAGCCCCCAAGGCGGCGGCGGCTACACCTTC. V is TRBV3-1 and J is TRBJ1-2; D is unclear. Germline CDR1 is LGHDT and CDR2 is YNNKEL (reference sequence). Trimming removed 4 bases from V and 8 bases from J, with 14 bases in between. The CDR3 totals 13 residues.

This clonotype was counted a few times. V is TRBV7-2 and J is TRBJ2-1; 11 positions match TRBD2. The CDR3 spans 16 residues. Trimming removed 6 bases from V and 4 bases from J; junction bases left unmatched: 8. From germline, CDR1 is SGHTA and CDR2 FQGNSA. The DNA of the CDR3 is TGTGCCAGCAGTCTAGCGGGGGGCCTGGTATACAATGAGCAGTTCTTC. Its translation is CASSLAGGLVYNEQFF.

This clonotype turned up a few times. The chain's CDR3 is CASRRDSGYGYTF. The CDR3 DNA is TGTGCCAGCAGGAGAGACAGCGGATATGGCTACACCTTC. The J gene is TRBJ1-2, the V gene TRBV6-2 or TRBV6-3, with D maybe TRBD1 (5 bases). V lost 6 bases to trimming and J lost 5 bases, with 13 bases between them. The CDR3 extends over 13 amino acids. Germline V gene sequence: CDR1 MNHEY, CDR2 SVGEGT.

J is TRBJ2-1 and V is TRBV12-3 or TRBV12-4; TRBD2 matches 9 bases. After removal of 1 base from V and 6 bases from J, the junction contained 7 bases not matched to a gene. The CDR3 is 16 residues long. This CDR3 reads CASSLGPAGGPNEQFF. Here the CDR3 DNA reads TGTGCCAGCAGTTTAGGCCCAGCGGGAGGTCCCAATGAGCAGTTCTTC.

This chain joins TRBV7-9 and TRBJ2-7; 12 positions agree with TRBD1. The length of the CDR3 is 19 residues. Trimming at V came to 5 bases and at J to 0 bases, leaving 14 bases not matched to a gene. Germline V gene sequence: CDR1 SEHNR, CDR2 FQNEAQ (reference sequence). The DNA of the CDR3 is TGTGCCAGCAGCCCACCGGGACAGGGGGCGAAGGGTGGCTCCTACGAGCAGTACTTC. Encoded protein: CASSPPGQGAKGGSYEQYF.

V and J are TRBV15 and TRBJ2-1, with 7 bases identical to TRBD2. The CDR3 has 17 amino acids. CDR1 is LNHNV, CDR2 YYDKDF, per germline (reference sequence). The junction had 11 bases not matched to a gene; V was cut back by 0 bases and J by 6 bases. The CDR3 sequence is CATSREPPSGVTNEQFF. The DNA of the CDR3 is TGTGCCACCAGCAGAGAGCCTCCCAGCGGGGTAACCAATGAGCAGTTCTTC.

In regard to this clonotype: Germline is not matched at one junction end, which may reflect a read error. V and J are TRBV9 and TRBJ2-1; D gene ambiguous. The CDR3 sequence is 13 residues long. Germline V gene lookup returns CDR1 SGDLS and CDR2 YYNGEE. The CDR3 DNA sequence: TGTGCCAGCAGCGTAGACATCTACAATGGGCAGTTCTTC. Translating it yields CASSVDIYNGQFF.

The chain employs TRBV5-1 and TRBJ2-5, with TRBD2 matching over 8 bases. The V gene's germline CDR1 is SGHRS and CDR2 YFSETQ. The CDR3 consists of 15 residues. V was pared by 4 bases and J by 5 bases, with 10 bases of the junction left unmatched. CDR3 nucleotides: TGCGCCAGCAGCAGCGGAGGACTAGCTAGGGAGACCCAGTACTTC. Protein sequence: CASSSGGLARETQYF. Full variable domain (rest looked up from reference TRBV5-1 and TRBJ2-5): KAGVTQTPRYLIKTRGQQVTLSCSPISGHRSVSWYQQTPGQGLQFLFEYFSETQRNKGNFPGRFSGRQFSNSRSEMNVSTLELGDSALYLCASSSGGLARETQYFGPGTRLLVL.

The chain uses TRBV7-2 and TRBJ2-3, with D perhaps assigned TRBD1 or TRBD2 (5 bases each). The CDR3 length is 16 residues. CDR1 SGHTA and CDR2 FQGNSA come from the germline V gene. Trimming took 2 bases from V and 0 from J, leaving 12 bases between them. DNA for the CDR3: TGTGCCAGCAGCTTACAGGGACCCCTTAGCACAGATACGCAGTATTTT. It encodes CASSLQGPLSTDTQYF.

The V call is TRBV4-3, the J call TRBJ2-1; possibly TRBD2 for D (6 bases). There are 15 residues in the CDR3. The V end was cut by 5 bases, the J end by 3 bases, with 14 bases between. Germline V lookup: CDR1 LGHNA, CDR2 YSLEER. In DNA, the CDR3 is TGCGCCAGCAGCGACTCGGGAGAGGGCTACAATGAGCAGTTCTTC. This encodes CASSDSGEGYNEQFF.

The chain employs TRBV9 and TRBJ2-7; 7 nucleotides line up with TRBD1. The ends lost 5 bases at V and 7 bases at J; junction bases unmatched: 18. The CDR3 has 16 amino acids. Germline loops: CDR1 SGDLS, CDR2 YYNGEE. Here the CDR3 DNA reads TGTGCCAGCAGAGCTACAGGGGACGGGACCTACAATGAGCAGTACTTC. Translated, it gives CASRATGDGTYNEQYF.

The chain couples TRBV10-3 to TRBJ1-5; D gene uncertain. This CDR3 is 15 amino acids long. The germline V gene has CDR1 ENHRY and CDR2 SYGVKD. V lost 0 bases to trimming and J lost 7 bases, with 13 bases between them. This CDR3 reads CAISESGNPAQPQHF. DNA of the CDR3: TGTGCCATCAGTGAGTCCGGGAACCCAGCCCAGCCCCAGCATTTT.

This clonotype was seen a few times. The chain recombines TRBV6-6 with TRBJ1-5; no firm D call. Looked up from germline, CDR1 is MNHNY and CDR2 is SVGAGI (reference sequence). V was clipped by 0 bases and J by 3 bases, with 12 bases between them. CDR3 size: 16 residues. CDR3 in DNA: TGTGCCAGCAGTTACTCGAATCCGGTTCTCAATCAGCCCCAGCATTTT. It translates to CASSYSNPVLNQPQHF.

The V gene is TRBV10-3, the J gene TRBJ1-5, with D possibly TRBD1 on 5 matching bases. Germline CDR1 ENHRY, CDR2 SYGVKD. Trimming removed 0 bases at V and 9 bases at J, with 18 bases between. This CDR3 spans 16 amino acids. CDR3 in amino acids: CAISESAGGAGMPQHF. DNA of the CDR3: TGTGCCATCAGTGAGTCGGCGGGAGGGGCAGGTATGCCCCAGCATTTT.

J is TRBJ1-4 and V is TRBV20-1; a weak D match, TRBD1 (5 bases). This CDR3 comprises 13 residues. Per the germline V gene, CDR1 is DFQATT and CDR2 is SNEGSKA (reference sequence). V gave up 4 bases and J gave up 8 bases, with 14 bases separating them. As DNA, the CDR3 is TGCAGTGCTACCAACAACTGGGACGAAAAACTGTTTTTT. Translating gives CSATNNWDEKLFF.

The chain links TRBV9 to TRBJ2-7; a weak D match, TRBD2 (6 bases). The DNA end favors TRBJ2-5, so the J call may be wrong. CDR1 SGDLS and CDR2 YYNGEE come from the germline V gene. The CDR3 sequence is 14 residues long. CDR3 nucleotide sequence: TGTGCCAGCAGCGTAAGTCTGGAGGGAGAGACCCAGTACTTC. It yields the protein CASSVSLEGETQYF.

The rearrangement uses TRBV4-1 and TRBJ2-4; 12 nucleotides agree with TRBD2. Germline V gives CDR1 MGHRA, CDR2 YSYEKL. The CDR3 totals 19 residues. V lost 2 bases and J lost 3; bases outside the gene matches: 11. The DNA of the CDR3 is TGCGCCAGCAGCCAACCTCTAGCGGGAGGGCGAGACGACAAAAACATTCAGTACTTC. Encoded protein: CASSQPLAGGRDDKNIQYF.